This T cell receptor beta chain stems from a study of cytomegalovirus exposure and HLA in healthy donors. Overall study findings and caveats: Immune exposure data for these donors was limited to CMV serostatus. A few V segments could not be told apart, such as TRBV6-2 and TRBV6-3, and were left out.

Although they were nominally healthy when sampled, donors likely had unrecorded immune exposures. Worth noting for this clone: Its antigen is unknown.

Per germline, CDR1 MNHNS and CDR2 SASEGT. The CDR3 consists of 14 residues. V was clipped by 4 bases and J by 4 bases; unmatched bases: 5. The PCR was carried out with 60 Vbeta primers and 13 Jbeta primers. Profiling relied on immunoSEQ multiplex PCR, and the TCRdb table lists in-frame clones only, not all of them. The sample gives over 90,000 clones, nearly 70% of which show up once; roughly 16% is in the top ten. The chain couples TRBV6-1 to TRBJ2-3; 7 bases fit TRBD2. Sample: PBMCs. The sequence was collected from a woman in her fifties or sixties in good health and CMV-seropositive. The CDR3 nucleotides are TGTGCCAGCAGTGCCGGGACTACCCCAGATACGCAGTATTTT. This encodes CASSAGTTPDTQYF.